The 27 T cell receptor beta chains presented below share a single source sample, sequenced in a study of cytomegalovirus exposure and HLA in healthy donors. With 60 Vbeta and 13 Jbeta primers, the PCR was carried out. Libraries were prepared by immunoSEQ multiplex PCR; TCRdb keeps only in-frame clonotypes and omits some of them. The sample data list approximately 70,000 clones. The sequencing sample was made of PBMCs. Receptors originate from a female donor in good health and CMV-seropositive.

V and J are TRBV20-1 and TRBJ1-2; D not resolved. The CDR3 totals 11 residues. CDR1 and CDR2 (germline): DFQATT, SNEGSKA (reference sequence). The germline V and J ends were trimmed by 5 bases and 4 bases, with 8 bases remaining between them. Here the CDR3 reads CSAHQAYGYTF. The CDR3 DNA follows: TGCAGTGCTCACCAGGCCTATGGCTACACCTTC.

The genes are TRBV5-1 and TRBJ2-7; TRBD1 is a possible D gene (5 bases). Germline V gene sequence: CDR1 SGHRS, CDR2 YFSETQ. The CDR3 spans 15 residues. Trimming pared 4 bases from V and 2 bases from J, leaving 16 bases between. CDR3 loop: CASSPTPQDTYEQYF. The CDR3 DNA follows: TGCGCCAGCAGCCCAACCCCACAGGATACCTACGAGCAGTACTTC. Together with reference TRBV5-1 and TRBJ2-7, the CDR3 gives the full variable domain: KAGVTQTPRYLIKTRGQQVTLSCSPISGHRSVSWYQQTPGQGLQFLFEYFSETQRNKGNFPGRFSGRQFSNSRSEMNVSTLELGDSALYLCASSPTPQDTYEQYFGPGTRLTVT.

The chain combines TRBV27 with TRBJ2-7; TRBD1 matches at 10 bases. Looked up from germline, CDR1 is MNHEY and CDR2 is SMNVEV (reference sequence). Trimming cost V 5 bases and J 4 bases; bases outside gene matches: 8. The CDR3 runs 15 residues. The CDR3 loop is CASSNPGQGNYEQYF. The DNA of the CDR3 is TGTGCCAGCAGTAACCCGGGACAGGGGAATTACGAGCAGTACTTC.

The rearrangement joins TRBV6-1 to TRBJ2-2, with 7 bases aligning to TRBD1. V shed 6 bases, J shed 2 bases, and the junction held 6 bases outside the gene matches. Germline assignment: CDR1 MNHNS and CDR2 SASEGT. The CDR3 sequence is 15 residues long. The DNA for the CDR3 is TGTGCCAGCAGCCCCGGGACAGCCAACACCGGGGAGCTGTTTTTT. Translation: CASSPGTANTGELFF.

CDR3: CASRLPGTGGETQYF. The CDR3 nucleotides read TGTGCCAGCAGGCTACCCGGGACAGGGGGGGAGACCCAGTACTTC. The chain recombines TRBV6-5 with TRBJ2-5; 11 bases map to TRBD1. The CDR3 consists of 15 residues. Germline V CDR1 and CDR2: MNHEY, SVGAGI. V lost 6 bases and J lost 5; bases outside the gene matches: 8.

The rearrangement links TRBV29-1 to TRBJ2-5; the D gene is possibly TRBD2 (5 bases). CDR1 and CDR2 from the germline V gene are SQVTM and ANQGSEA. The V gene lost 6 bases and the J gene lost 2 bases, with 19 bases spanning the gap. The CDR3 spans 15 residues. CDR3 in amino acids: CSVDPPGSGQETQYF. The CDR3 nucleotides are TGCAGCGTCGATCCCCCGGGGAGCGGACAAGAGACCCAGTACTTC.

V gene TRBV27 combines with J gene TRBJ2-7, with TRBD2 identical over 8 bases. Trimming at V came to 3 bases and at J to 4 bases, leaving 8 bases not matched to a gene. Germline V gives CDR1 MNHEY, CDR2 SMNVEV (reference sequence). The CDR3 runs to 15 residues. CDR3 nucleotide sequence: TGTGCCAGCAGTTTCTCGGGACTAGTTCCTTACGAGCAGTACTTC. Translating it yields CASSFSGLVPYEQYF.

The chain has TRBV11-3 and TRBJ2-5, with 7 bases lining up with TRBD2. The J call may be in error: the DNA end matches TRBJ2-7 better. This CDR3 is 14 amino acids long. Germline-derived CDR1 and CDR2 are SGHNT and YENEEA. CDR3 bases: TGTGCCAGCAGCTTGACTTCTAGCGGCTACGAGCAGTACTTC. Translation gives CASSLTSSGYEQYF.

The gene calls are TRBV18 and TRBJ1-5; 8 bases match TRBD1. Germline V lookup: CDR1 KGHSH, CDR2 LQKENI. The CDR3 runs 13 residues. With V trimmed by 6 bases and J by 4 bases, 2 bases remained unmatched. Here the CDR3 reads CASSTGGNQPQHF. In DNA form, the CDR3 reads TGTGCCAGCTCCACAGGGGGGAATCAGCCCCAGCATTTT.

V is TRBV4-1 and J is TRBJ1-2; 8 nucleotides line up with TRBD1. Germline CDR1 is MGHRA and CDR2 is YSYEKL. The CDR3 sequence is 17 residues long. The V segment lost 1 base and the J segment 5 bases; nucleotides outside the gene matches: 12. The CDR3 DNA is TGCGCCAGCAGCCAAGGGCTAGGACAGGGTGGGAGATATGGCTACACCTTC. Translation: CASSQGLGQGGRYGYTF.

V and J are TRBV28 and TRBJ1-2, with 7 nucleotides matching TRBD1. There are 15 residues in the CDR3. The J segment lost 2 bases and the V segment lost 3 bases, leaving 6 bases of the junction unmatched. Germline V gives CDR1 MDHEN, CDR2 SYDVKM. Here the CDR3 reads CASSLTGPGNYGYTF. The CDR3 DNA is TGTGCCAGCAGTTTGACAGGGCCAGGCAACTATGGCTACACCTTC.

DNA of the CDR3: TGTGCCAGCAGTTCCCCCGCCGGGACAGATTACGAGCAGTACTTC. It is translated as CASSSPAGTDYEQYF. V and J are TRBV28 and TRBJ2-7; 7 bases are a match to TRBD1. The ends lost 4 bases at V and 4 bases at J; junction bases unmatched: 10. The germline CDR1 and CDR2 sequences are MDHEN and SYDVKM. The CDR3 extends over 15 amino acids.

The rearrangement uses TRBV5-1 and TRBJ2-3; 11 nucleotides line up with TRBD2. The CDR3 loop spans 17 amino acids. The junction had 8 bases not matched to a gene; V was cut back by 0 bases and J by 5 bases. Germline loops: CDR1 SGHRS, CDR2 YFSETQ. The CDR3 is CASSLVVAGGPGDTQYF. The CDR3 DNA is TGCGCCAGCAGCTTGGTTGTAGCGGGGGGGCCCGGAGATACGCAGTATTTT.

The chain has TRBV6-5 and TRBJ1-5; TRBD1 might be the D (5 bases). This CDR3 is 14 amino acids long. Trimming shortened V by 6 bases and J by 2 bases, and 11 bases separated the two germline ends. Germline-derived CDR1 and CDR2 are MNHEY and SVGAGI. CDR3 DNA sequence: TGTGCCAGCAGGAAGGGGCAAGGCAATCAGCCCCAGCATTTT. Translated: CASRKGQGNQPQHF.

About this clone: This sample also contains other DNA sequences that code for the same CDR3. This chain uses TRBV18 with TRBJ1-2; 7 bases map to TRBD1. Germline V lookup: CDR1 KGHSH, CDR2 LQKENI. The ends lost 3 bases at V and 4 bases at J; junction bases unmatched: 2. The CDR3 spans 13 residues. The CDR3 loop is CASSPRDSYGYTF. CDR3 bases: TGTGCCAGCTCACCCCGGGACAGCTATGGCTACACCTTC.

This chain joins TRBV7-9 and TRBJ1-5; TRBD1 agrees at 7 bases. The CDR3 spans 14 residues. Germline V lookup: CDR1 SEHNR, CDR2 FQNEAQ (reference sequence). V lost 3 bases, J lost 3 bases, and 2 bases stayed unmatched. CDR3 nucleotides: TGTGCCAGCAGCTTGACAGGGACCAATCAGCCCCAGCATTTT. Translated, it gives CASSLTGTNQPQHF.

This rearrangement joins TRBV18 to TRBJ2-7, with 7 bases that match TRBD1. Per germline, CDR1 KGHSH and CDR2 LQKENI. This CDR3 is 13 amino acids long. J was trimmed by 5 bases and V by 8 bases; bases with no gene match: 9. Here the CDR3 reads CASKTGVPHEQYF. CDR3 DNA: TGTGCCAGCAAAACAGGGGTCCCCCACGAGCAGTACTTC. Filled out from reference TRBV18 and TRBJ2-7, the complete variable domain reads NAGVMQNPRHLVRRRGQEARLRCSPMKGHSHVYWYRQLPEEGLKFMVYLQKENIIDESGMPKERFSAEFPKEGPSILRIQQVVRGDSAAYFCASKTGVPHEQYFGPGTRLTVT.

The V call is TRBV28, the J call TRBJ2-7; tentative D call: TRBD1 (5 bases). CDR1 and CDR2 from the germline V gene are MDHEN and SYDVKM. The CDR3 has 14 residues. Trimming took off 6 bases at V and 6 bases at J, with 18 bases between the two ends. CDR3 amino acids: CASSTQDPAGEQYF. The CDR3, as DNA: TGTGCCAGCAGCACACAGGACCCCGCCGGCGAGCAGTACTTC.

The genes are TRBV18 and TRBJ2-6, with 7 nucleotides matching TRBD1. There are 16 residues in the CDR3. Germline CDR1 reads KGHSH; CDR2 reads LQKENI. Germline trimming cut 2 bases from V and 1 base from J; bases unmatched to any gene: 2. The CDR3 reads CASSPATGSGANVLTF. The CDR3 DNA is TGTGCCAGCTCACCAGCGACAGGGTCTGGGGCCAACGTCCTGACTTTC.

V gene TRBV5-1 combines with J gene TRBJ1-2; weak D call: TRBD1 (5 bases). The CDR3 is 15 amino acids. Germline CDR1 SGHRS, CDR2 YFSETQ. Trimming took 6 bases from V and 4 from J, leaving 19 bases between them. For the CDR3, the DNA is TGCGCCAGCAATGACCCGGGGGGGAATCTCTATGGCTACACCTTC. Translating it yields CASNDPGGNLYGYTF.

Here the CDR3 DNA reads TGTGCCAGCAGTCTGGACAGATTCAATCAGCCCCAGCATTTT. Encoded protein: CASSLDRFNQPQHF. The chain is built from TRBV27 and TRBJ1-5, with D possibly TRBD1 on 6 matching bases. CDR3 length: 14 residues. V lost 5 bases to trimming and J lost 3 bases, with 11 bases between them. Germline V gives CDR1 MNHEY, CDR2 SMNVEV (reference sequence).

The chain couples TRBV5-4 to TRBJ2-3; D remains unclear. Trimming shortened V by 4 bases and J by 0 bases, and 3 bases separated the two germline ends. The CDR3 sequence is 12 residues long. The germline gives CDR1 SGHNT, CDR2 YYREEE (reference sequence). This CDR3 reads CASSPSTDTQYF. The DNA of the CDR3 is TGTGCCAGCAGCCCTAGCACAGATACGCAGTATTTT.

This chain links TRBV2 with TRBJ2-5; tentatively, D is TRBD2 (6 bases). The CDR3 runs to 12 residues. The germline V gene has CDR1 SNHLY and CDR2 FYNNEI. Between the trimmed V and J ends, which lost 8 bases and 2 bases, there was a span of 9 bases. The CDR3 loop is CASRGLQETQYF. The CDR3 nucleotides read TGTGCCAGCCGGGGACTGCAAGAGACCCAGTACTTC. Supplemented by reference TRBV2 and TRBJ2-5, the full variable domain reads EPEVTQTPSHQVTQMGQEVILRCVPISNHLYFYWYRQILGQKVEFLVSFYNNEISEKSEIFDDQFSVERPDGSNFTLKIRSTKLEDSAMYFCASRGLQETQYFGPGTRLLVL.

This chain joins TRBV19 and TRBJ2-3; tentative D call: TRBD2 (6 bases). Trimming took off 2 bases at V and 3 bases at J, with 18 bases between the two ends. This CDR3 region has 17 residues. CDR1 and CDR2 from the germline V gene are LNHDA and SQIVND (reference sequence). The chain's CDR3 is CASSILKERRGTDTQYF. The CDR3 coding sequence is TGTGCCAGTAGTATATTGAAGGAGCGGCGGGGAACAGATACGCAGTATTTT.

The CDR3 protein is CASSLSGVGTEAFF. CDR3 sequence (DNA): TGCGCCAGCAGCTTGTCGGGGGTGGGTACTGAAGCTTTCTTT. The gene calls are TRBV5-1 and TRBJ1-1, with D possibly matching TRBD1 (5 bases). The length of the CDR3 is 14 residues. Germline V gene data show CDR1 as SGHRS and CDR2 as YFSETQ. Trimming cost V 1 base and J 5 bases, with 12 bases left between them.

This chain joins TRBV4-1 and TRBJ2-2; a weak D match, TRBD2 (5 bases). Germline CDR1 reads MGHRA; CDR2 reads YSYEKL. The CDR3 is made up of 15 amino acids. Trimming stripped 6 bases from V and 0 bases from J, with 11 bases between. CDR3 sequence reads: CASSLASANTGELFF. Here the CDR3 DNA reads TGCGCCAGCAGTTTAGCGAGCGCGAACACCGGGGAGCTGTTTTTT.

The chain has TRBV15 and TRBJ1-6, with D hard to call. Per the germline V gene, CDR1 is LNHNV and CDR2 is YYDKDF (reference sequence). The CDR3 has 14 residues. Trimming cost V 0 bases and J 7 bases, with 7 bases left between them. Written as DNA, the CDR3 is TGTGCCACCAGCAGAGATGGGGAGAATTCACCCCTCCACTTT. Its protein product is CATSRDGENSPLHF.